One and the same sample provided the 24 T cell receptor beta chains below, sequenced in a study of T cell clonality in common variable immunodeficiency. Here immunoSEQ multiplex PCR was the method, and the copy in TCRdb shows in-frame clones only, minus some. The sample includes over 11,000 clones, none of them occurring once. For these TCRs, the target antigens are not known. General study results and limits: In common variable immunodeficiency, TCR beta chains reportedly carried fewer deletions and N-nucleotide insertions.

Sequencing was done on a sample of peripheral blood mononuclear cells. The receptor source for this set is a human donor with common variable immunodeficiency.

This clone was seen only a few times. The read halts 3 residues ahead of the CDR3 end, with the missing end drawn from the germline J gene. The V and J genes are TRBV7-9 and TRBJ2-7; the D is unclear. Looked up from germline, CDR1 is SEHNR and CDR2 is FQNEAQ (reference sequence). This CDR3 spans 14 amino acids. V was trimmed by 4 bases and J by 3 bases, leaving 13 bases between them. This CDR3 reads CASSSRVAYYEQYF. The sequenced part of the CDR3 DNA is TGTGCCAGCAGCTCTCGGGTAGCCTACTACGAG. Based on the CDR3 plus reference TRBV7-9 and TRBJ2-7, the full variable domain is DTGVSQNPRHKITKRGQNVTFRCDPISEHNRLYWYRQTLGQGPEFLTYFQNEAQLEKSRLLSDRFSAERPKGSFSTLEIQRTEQGDSAMYLCASSSRVAYYEQYFGPGTRLTVT.

This clone showed up just a few times. Sequencing ends 3 residues short of the CDR3 end; the germline J gene provides the rest. This chain links TRBV18 with TRBJ2-7; 7 bases match TRBD2. Trimming at V came to 3 bases and at J to 2 bases, leaving 10 bases not matched to a gene. Germline values: CDR1 KGHSH, CDR2 LQKENI. The CDR3 totals 16 residues. CDR3 DNA, as far as it was read: TGTGCCAGCTCACCTTCCGCGGGGGTTACAACCTACGAG. Translating it yields CASSPSAGVTTYE. The CDR3 as a whole reads CASSPSAGVTTYEQYF.

By sample share, this clone is medium-sized (0.01 to 0.1%). Read coverage stops 3 residues before the CDR3 terminus; the germline J gene supplies the remainder. V and J are TRBV10-3 and TRBJ2-5; D may be TRBD1 (5 bases). This CDR3 has 15 residues. V dropped 0 bases and J dropped 5 bases, with 13 bases sitting between them. Germline V gene lookup returns CDR1 ENHRY and CDR2 SYGVKD. CDR3 amino acids: CAISESWTQDETQYF. The CDR3 DNA, read in part, is TGTGCCATCAGTGAGTCCTGGACACAGGACGAGACC.

Concerning this clone: Read data end 3 residues before the CDR3 end; the end is taken from the germline J gene. This chain uses TRBV5-5 with TRBJ1-6; D uncertain. From germline, CDR1 is SGHKS and CDR2 YYEKEE (reference sequence). V gave up 5 bases and J gave up 7 bases, with 4 bases separating them. The CDR3 covers 11 residues. CDR3 residues: CASSSNSPLHF. The DNA read from the CDR3 is TGTGCCAGCAGTTCGAATTCACCC.

This clone was observed many times. The read is 3 residues too short to cover the CDR3 end, so that end is filled in from the germline J gene. The gene calls are TRBV2 and TRBJ2-5, with D possibly being TRBD1 or TRBD2 (5 bases each). In germline, CDR1 is SNHLY, CDR2 FYNNEI. The CDR3 is 17 residues long. Trimming took 8 bases from V and 3 from J, leaving 25 bases between them. The CDR3 reads CASLESWTTQREETQYF. CDR3 bases read: TGTGCCAGCTTAGAATCCTGGACAACCCAGAGGGAAGAGACC.

In the case of this clone: The CDR3 end lies 3 residues beyond the end of the read and is filled in from the germline J gene. V and J are TRBV13 and TRBJ2-7; 9 nucleotides align to TRBD2. This CDR3 is built from 15 residues. CDR1 is PRHDT and CDR2 is FYEKMQ in the germline V gene (reference sequence). V dropped 1 base and J dropped 2; count of bases not matched to a gene: 3. CDR3 loop: CASSLEGLATYEQYF. The CDR3 bases that were read are TGTGCCAGCAGCTTAGAGGGACTAGCCACCTACGAG.

This clone is classed as medium-sized. The read falls 3 residues short of the CDR3 end, and the missing part is taken from the germline J gene. The same CDR3 is also encoded by other DNA sequences in this sample. The chain couples TRBV29-1 to TRBJ1-2; D is unclear. The germline CDR1 and CDR2 sequences are SQVTM and ANQGSEA. Trimming pared 3 bases from V and 5 bases from J, leaving 10 bases between. CDR3 length: 12 residues. Partial CDR3 DNA: TGCAGCGTTGATCGAGTAGATTATGGC. Translation gives CSVDRVDYG. The CDR3 reads in full as CSVDRVDYGYTF.

In this sample, this clone turned up a few times. The read comes to an end 3 residues before the CDR3 does, leaving the germline J gene to fill in the end. The chain joins TRBV13 to TRBJ2-5; D is uncertain. Trimming took off 1 base at V and 4 bases at J, with 16 bases between the two ends. The germline gives CDR1 PRHDT, CDR2 FYEKMQ (reference sequence). This CDR3 is 16 amino acids long. The sequenced CDR3 bases are TGTGCCAGCAGCTTAGTAGGCCTAACAGTGGGAGAGACC. Protein sequence: CASSLVGLTVGET. The CDR3 in full is CASSLVGLTVGETQYF.

In this sample, this clone turned up a few times. The read falls 3 residues short of the CDR3 end, and the missing part is taken from the germline J gene. The chain combines TRBV7-9 with TRBJ1-4; perhaps TRBD1 as D (5 bases). Trimming took off 3 bases at V and 5 bases at J, with 13 bases between the two ends. CDR1 SEHNR and CDR2 FQNEAQ come from the germline V gene (reference sequence). This CDR3 comprises 15 residues. CDR3 bases read: TGTGCCAGCAGCTTCGGGCAGGGAAAGAATGAAAAA. Its translation: CASSFGQGKNEK. The whole CDR3 reads CASSFGQGKNEKLFF.

Regarding this clone: The read falls 3 residues short of the CDR3 end, and the missing part is taken from the germline J gene. The J gene is TRBJ1-5, the V gene TRBV7-9, with D unclear. Between the trimmed V and J ends, which lost 3 bases and 2 bases, there was a span of 8 bases. Germline values: CDR1 SEHNR, CDR2 FQNEAQ (reference sequence). The CDR3 contains 14 residues. The CDR3 sequence: CASSFSRGNQPQHF. CDR3 DNA (partial): TGTGCCAGCAGCTTTTCAAGGGGCAATCAGCCC. The full variable domain, its missing parts supplied by reference TRBV7-9 and TRBJ1-5, is DTGVSQNPRHKITKRGQNVTFRCDPISEHNRLYWYRQTLGQGPEFLTYFQNEAQLEKSRLLSDRFSAERPKGSFSTLEIQRTEQGDSAMYLCASSFSRGNQPQHFGDGTRLSIL.

Comment on this clone: The read halts 3 residues ahead of the CDR3 end, with the missing end drawn from the germline J gene. V usage is TRBV2 and J usage is TRBJ2-5; a possible D gene is TRBD1 (5 bases). Trimming shortened V by 5 bases and J by 5 bases, and 12 bases separated the two germline ends. The CDR3 spans 13 residues. CDR1 is SNHLY and CDR2 is FYNNEI in the germline V gene. This chain's CDR3 is CASSQGPMETQYF. The CDR3 bases that were read are TGTGCCAGCAGTCAGGGCCCGATGGAGACC.

Comment on this clone: The read ends 3 residues early relative to the CDR3; the germline J gene fills the gap. The sample holds other DNA sequences that translate to the same CDR3. The V call is TRBV19, the J call TRBJ2-7, with D uncertain. V shed 1 base and J shed 2 bases, with 6 bases lying between them. CDR1 and CDR2 from the germline V gene are LNHDA and SQIVND (reference sequence). The CDR3 is made up of 13 amino acids. The CDR3 bases that were read are TGTGCCAGTAGTATAGGACGGGCCTACGAG. Its protein product is CASSIGRAYE. The whole CDR3 reads CASSIGRAYEQYF.

A few counts support this clone. The read finishes 3 residues shy of the CDR3 end, and the germline J gene is used to complete it. This chain joins TRBV7-9 and TRBJ2-1; unclear D gene. Germline CDR1 is SEHNR and CDR2 is FQNEAQ (reference sequence). This CDR3 has 11 amino acids. Trimming took off 5 bases at V and 7 bases at J, with 6 bases between the two ends. Here the CDR3 reads CASSPRNEQFF. CDR3 bases read: TGTGCCAGCAGCCCCCGGAATGAG. Supplemented by reference TRBV7-9 and TRBJ2-1, the full variable domain reads DTGVSQNPRHKITKRGQNVTFRCDPISEHNRLYWYRQTLGQGPEFLTYFQNEAQLEKSRLLSDRFSAERPKGSFSTLEIQRTEQGDSAMYLCASSPRNEQFFGPGTRLTVL.

Comments on this clone: Coverage ceases 3 residues before the CDR3 finishes, and the germline J gene fills in the end. This chain connects TRBV19 to TRBJ1-1, with 7 nucleotides matching TRBD1. CDR3 length: 13 residues. Unmatched junction bases numbered 5, after V lost 5 bases and J lost 5 bases. Looked up from germline, CDR1 is LNHDA and CDR2 is SQIVND (reference sequence). The CDR3 loop reads CASSYQGGTEAFF. CDR3 DNA (partial): TGTGCCAGTAGTTATCAGGGGGGAACTGAA.

This clone has a handful of counts. The read stops 3 residues short of the end of the CDR3; the missing end is completed from the germline J gene. This chain links TRBV5-1 with TRBJ2-7, with TRBD1 as a possible D gene (5 bases). In germline, CDR1 is SGHRS, CDR2 YFSETQ. The V end was cut by 0 bases, the J end by 3 bases, with 10 bases between. This CDR3 contains 14 residues. The CDR3 sequence: CASSLAPDSYEQYF. CDR3 bases read: TGCGCCAGCAGCTTGGCCCCAGACAGCTACGAG.

This clone has just a few counts. Incomplete CDR3 DNA: TGTGCCAGCAGCTCAAGGGCGGAA. Residues: CASSSRAE. The CDR3 in full is CASSSRAEAFF. The chain carries TRBV7-9 and TRBJ1-1, with D unresolved. From the germline J gene comes the end of the CDR3, since the read stops 3 residues before it. CDR1 and CDR2 from the germline V gene are SEHNR and FQNEAQ (reference sequence). The CDR3 spans 11 residues.

As to this clone: The read finishes 3 residues shy of the CDR3 end, and the germline J gene is used to complete it. The chain has TRBV7-2 and TRBJ2-7, with 14 nucleotides matching TRBD2. V lost 5 bases and J lost 6; bases outside the gene matches: 6. Germline V gene lookup returns CDR1 SGHTA and CDR2 FQGNSA. The CDR3 contains 15 residues. The CDR3 here is CASSQPGTSGGEQYF. The covered CDR3 bases are TGTGCCAGCAGCCAGCCCGGGACTAGCGGGGGCGAG.

A remark on this clone: Coverage ceases 3 residues before the CDR3 finishes, and the germline J gene fills in the end. The gene calls are TRBV18 and TRBJ2-7; 10 bases fit TRBD1. There are 15 residues in the CDR3. J lost 2 bases, V lost 3 bases, and 4 bases had no gene match. Germline lookup yields CDR1 KGHSH and CDR2 LQKENI. CDR3 protein: CASSPGQGGTYEQYF. The part of the CDR3 DNA that was read is TGTGCCAGCTCACCCGGACAGGGGGGCACCTACGAG. The full variable domain, rest sourced from reference TRBV18 and TRBJ2-7, is NAGVMQNPRHLVRRRGQEARLRCSPMKGHSHVYWYRQLPEEGLKFMVYLQKENIIDESGMPKERFSAEFPKEGPSILRIQQVVRGDSAAYFCASSPGQGGTYEQYFGPGTRLTVT.

This clone was detected only a few times. The CDR3 extends 3 residues past the end of the read, so its final part is completed from the germline J gene. V gene TRBV19 combines with J gene TRBJ1-2; 7 bases map to TRBD1. The V and J ends lost 3 bases and 1 base, in that order; junction bases with no gene match: 5. This CDR3 region has 15 residues. From germline, CDR1 is LNHDA and CDR2 SQIVND (reference sequence). This CDR3 is CASSIPNRGNYGYTF. The CDR3 DNA, read in part, is TGTGCCAGTAGTATCCCCAACAGGGGTAACTATGGC. Supplemented by reference TRBV19 and TRBJ1-2, the full variable domain reads DGGITQSPKYLFRKEGQNVTLSCEQNLNHDAMYWYRQDPGQGLRLIYYSQIVNDFQKGDIAEGYSVSREKKESFPLTVTSAQKNPTAFYLCASSIPNRGNYGYTFGSGTRLTVV.

On this clone: Read coverage stops 3 residues before the CDR3 terminus; the germline J gene supplies the remainder. The chain uses TRBV7-9 and TRBJ2-3; D perhaps matches TRBD1 (6 bases). V was pared by 0 bases and J by 1 base, with 8 bases between. There are 15 residues in the CDR3. Germline CDR1 and CDR2: SEHNR and FQNEAQ (reference sequence). The CDR3 bases that were read are TGTGCCAGCAGCTTAGCAGGGGGACGCACAGATACG. Its translation: CASSLAGGRTDT. The complete CDR3 reads CASSLAGGRTDTQYF.

On this clone itself: The read falls 3 residues short of the CDR3 end, and the missing part is taken from the germline J gene. This rearrangement joins TRBV7-9 to TRBJ1-1, with D possibly matching TRBD1 (6 bases). Germline assignment: CDR1 SEHNR and CDR2 FQNEAQ (reference sequence). Trimming took 5 bases from V and 3 from J, leaving 16 bases between them. There are 15 residues in the CDR3. CDR3 sequence: CASSGLWGGHTEAFF. The sequenced part of the CDR3 DNA is TGTGCCAGCAGCGGCCTTTGGGGGGGGCACACTGAA.

Regarding this clone: The read ends 3 residues early relative to the CDR3; the germline J gene fills the gap. V usage is TRBV7-6 and J usage is TRBJ2-2, with a possible D match to TRBD1 (6 bases). The V gene's germline CDR1 is SGHVS and CDR2 FNYEAQ. V was trimmed by 4 bases and J by 4 bases, leaving 22 bases between them. The CDR3 totals 18 residues. The CDR3 DNA, read in part, is TGTGCCAGCAGCTCGATTAGGGGGAGCAGGCCGGGCACCGGGGAG. This codes for CASSSIRGSRPGTGE. The entire CDR3 protein is CASSSIRGSRPGTGELFF.

Details on this clone: The read gets to within 3 residues of the CDR3 end, and the germline J gene fills in the rest. The V gene is TRBV19, the J gene TRBJ2-7; 7 bases agree with TRBD2. Germline values: CDR1 LNHDA, CDR2 SQIVND (reference sequence). This CDR3 region has 15 residues. V lost 10 bases and J lost 0; bases outside the gene matches: 12. CDR3 DNA (partial): TGTGCCACCGGGCGGGGGATTGGGAGCTCCTACGAG. Protein: CATGRGIGSSYE. The CDR3 reads in full as CATGRGIGSSYEQYF. The full variable domain, its missing parts supplied by reference TRBV19 and TRBJ2-7, is DGGITQSPKYLFRKEGQNVTLSCEQNLNHDAMYWYRQDPGQGLRLIYYSQIVNDFQKGDIAEGYSVSREKKESFPLTVTSAQKNPTAFYLCATGRGIGSSYEQYFGPGTRLTVT.

The DNA read from the CDR3 is TGTGCCAGCTCACAACTAGCGGGTACCTACAATGAG. It is translated as CASSQLAGTYNE. Given in full, the CDR3 is CASSQLAGTYNEQFF. The genes are TRBV18 and TRBJ2-1; 9 bases line up with TRBD2. The read ends 3 residues before the CDR3 terminus; that terminus is restored from the germline J gene. Germline lookup yields CDR1 KGHSH and CDR2 LQKENI. V was pared by 4 bases and J by 2 bases, with 3 bases of the junction left unmatched. This CDR3 has 15 amino acids.